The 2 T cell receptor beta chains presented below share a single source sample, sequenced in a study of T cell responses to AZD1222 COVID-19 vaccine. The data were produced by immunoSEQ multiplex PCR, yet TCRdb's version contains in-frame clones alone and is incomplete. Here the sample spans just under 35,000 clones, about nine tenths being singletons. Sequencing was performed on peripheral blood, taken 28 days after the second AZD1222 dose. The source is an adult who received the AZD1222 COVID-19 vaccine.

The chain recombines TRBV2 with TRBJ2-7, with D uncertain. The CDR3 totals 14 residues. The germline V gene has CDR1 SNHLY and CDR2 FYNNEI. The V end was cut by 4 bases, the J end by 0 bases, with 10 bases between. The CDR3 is CASSATTGSYEQYF. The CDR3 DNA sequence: TGTGCCAGCAGTGCAACGACTGGCTCCTACGAGCAGTACTTC.

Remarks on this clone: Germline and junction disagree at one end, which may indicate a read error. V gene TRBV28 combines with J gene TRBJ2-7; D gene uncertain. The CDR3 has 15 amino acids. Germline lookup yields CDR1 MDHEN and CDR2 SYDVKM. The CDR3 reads CASSIWAHRVYEQYF. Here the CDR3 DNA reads TGTGCCAGCAGTATATGGGCCCATAGGGTCTACGAGCAGTACTTC.